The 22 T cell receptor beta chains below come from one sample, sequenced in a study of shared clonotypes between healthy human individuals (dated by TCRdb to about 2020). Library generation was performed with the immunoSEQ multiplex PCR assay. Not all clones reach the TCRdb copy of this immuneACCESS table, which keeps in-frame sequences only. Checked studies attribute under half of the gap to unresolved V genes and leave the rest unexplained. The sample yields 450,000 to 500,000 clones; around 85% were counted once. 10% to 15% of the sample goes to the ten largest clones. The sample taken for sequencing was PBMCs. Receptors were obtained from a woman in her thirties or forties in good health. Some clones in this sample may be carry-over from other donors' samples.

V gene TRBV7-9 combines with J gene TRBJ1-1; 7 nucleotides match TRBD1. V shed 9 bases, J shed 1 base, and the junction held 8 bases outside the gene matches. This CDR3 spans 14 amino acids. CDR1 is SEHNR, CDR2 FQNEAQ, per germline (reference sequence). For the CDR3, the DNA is TGTGCCAGTAAGGGGCCAGGGGGGAACACTGAAGCTTTCTTT. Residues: CASKGPGGNTEAFF.

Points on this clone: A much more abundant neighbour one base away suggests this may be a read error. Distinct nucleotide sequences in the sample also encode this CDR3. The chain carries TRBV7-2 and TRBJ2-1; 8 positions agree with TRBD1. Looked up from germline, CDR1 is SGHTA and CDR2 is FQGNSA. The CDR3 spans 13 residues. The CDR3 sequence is CASSLYRGDEQFF. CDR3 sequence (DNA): TGTGCAAGCAGCCTCTACAGGGGGGATGAGCAGTTCTTC.

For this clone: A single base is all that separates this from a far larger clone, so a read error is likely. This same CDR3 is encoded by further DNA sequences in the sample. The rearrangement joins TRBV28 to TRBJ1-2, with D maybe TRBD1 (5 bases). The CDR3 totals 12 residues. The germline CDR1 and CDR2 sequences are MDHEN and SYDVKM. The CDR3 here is CASSLLGVGYTF. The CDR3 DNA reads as TGTGCCAGCAGTTTACTAGGGGTTGGCTACACCTTT.

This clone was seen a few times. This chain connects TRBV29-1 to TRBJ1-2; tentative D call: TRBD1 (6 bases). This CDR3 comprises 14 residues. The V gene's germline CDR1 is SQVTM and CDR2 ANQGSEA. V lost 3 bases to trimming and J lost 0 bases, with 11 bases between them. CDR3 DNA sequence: TGCAGCGTTGAGGTCCAGGGGACTAACTATGGCTACACCTTC. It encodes CSVEVQGTNYGYTF.

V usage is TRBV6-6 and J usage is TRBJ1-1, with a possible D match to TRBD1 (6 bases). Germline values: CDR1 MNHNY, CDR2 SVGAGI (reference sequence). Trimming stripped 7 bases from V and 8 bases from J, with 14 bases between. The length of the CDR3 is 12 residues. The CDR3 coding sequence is TGTGCCAGCAACACTCGGGACAAGGAAGCTTTCTTT. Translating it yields CASNTRDKEAFF.

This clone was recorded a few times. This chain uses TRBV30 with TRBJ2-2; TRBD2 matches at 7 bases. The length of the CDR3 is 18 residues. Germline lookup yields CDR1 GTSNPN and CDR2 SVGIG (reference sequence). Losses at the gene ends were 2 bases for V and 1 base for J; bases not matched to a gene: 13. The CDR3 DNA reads TGTGCCTGGAGTTTAGGCGATACTAGCGCTCGGAACACCGGGGAGCTGTTTTTT. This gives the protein CAWSLGDTSARNTGELFF. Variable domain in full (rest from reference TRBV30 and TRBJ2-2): SQTIHQWPATLVQPVGSPLSLECTVEGTSNPNLYWYRQAAGRGLQLLFYSVGIGQISSEVPQNLSASRPQDRQFILSSKKLLLSDSGFYLCAWSLGDTSARNTGELFFGEGSRLTVL.

The CDR3 coding sequence is TGTGCCAGCAGTGAAGGGCTAGCGGCGAACACCGGGGAGCTGTTTTTT. Its protein is CASSEGLAANTGELFF. The V call is TRBV2, the J call TRBJ2-2, with TRBD2 matching over 7 bases. This CDR3 is built from 16 residues. The junction had 2 bases not matched to a gene; V was cut back by 1 base and J by 0 bases. Germline CDR1 SNHLY, CDR2 FYNNEI.

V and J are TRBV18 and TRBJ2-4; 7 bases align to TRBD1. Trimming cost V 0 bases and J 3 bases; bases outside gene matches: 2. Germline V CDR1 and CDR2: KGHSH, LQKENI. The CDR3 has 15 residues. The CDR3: CASSPPTGDKNIQYF. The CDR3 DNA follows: TGTGCCAGCTCACCACCCACAGGGGACAAAAACATTCAGTACTTC.

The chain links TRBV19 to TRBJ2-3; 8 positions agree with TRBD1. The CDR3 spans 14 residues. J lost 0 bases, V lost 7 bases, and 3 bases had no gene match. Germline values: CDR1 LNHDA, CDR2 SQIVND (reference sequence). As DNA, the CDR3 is TGTGCCAGTACCCGACAGGGGAGCACAGATACGCAGTATTTT. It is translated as CASTRQGSTDTQYF.

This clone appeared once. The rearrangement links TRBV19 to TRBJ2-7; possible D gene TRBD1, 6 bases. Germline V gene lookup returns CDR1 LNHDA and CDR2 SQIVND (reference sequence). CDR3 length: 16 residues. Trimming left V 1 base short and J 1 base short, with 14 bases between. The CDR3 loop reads CASSIAGAGRSYEQYF. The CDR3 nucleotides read TGTGCCAGTAGTATAGCAGGGGCAGGCCGTTCCTACGAGCAGTACTTC.

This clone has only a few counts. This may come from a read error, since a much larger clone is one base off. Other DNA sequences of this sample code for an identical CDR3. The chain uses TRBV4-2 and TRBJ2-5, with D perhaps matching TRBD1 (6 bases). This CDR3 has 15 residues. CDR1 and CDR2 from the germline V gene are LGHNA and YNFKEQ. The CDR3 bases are TGTGCCAGCAGCCAAGCCGTTAGGGGGTACGAGACCCAATACTTC. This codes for CASSQAVRGYETQYF.

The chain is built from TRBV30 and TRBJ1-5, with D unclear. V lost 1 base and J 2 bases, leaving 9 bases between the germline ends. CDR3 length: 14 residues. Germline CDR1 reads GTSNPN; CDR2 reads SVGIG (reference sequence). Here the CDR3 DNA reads TGTGCCTGGAGTGCGGGGTCGGGCAATCAGCCCCAGCATTTT. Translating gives CAWSAGSGNQPQHF. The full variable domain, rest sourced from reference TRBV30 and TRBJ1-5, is SQTIHQWPATLVQPVGSPLSLECTVEGTSNPNLYWYRQAAGRGLQLLFYSVGIGQISSEVPQNLSASRPQDRQFILSSKKLLLSDSGFYLCAWSAGSGNQPQHFGDGTRLSIL.

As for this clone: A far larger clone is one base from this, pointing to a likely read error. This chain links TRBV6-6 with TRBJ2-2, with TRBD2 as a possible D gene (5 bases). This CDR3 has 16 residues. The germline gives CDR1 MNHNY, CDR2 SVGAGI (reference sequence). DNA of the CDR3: TGTGCCAGCAGTTACTCGACCGGGAAAAACACCGGGGAGCTGTTGTTT. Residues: CASSYSTGKNTGELLF.

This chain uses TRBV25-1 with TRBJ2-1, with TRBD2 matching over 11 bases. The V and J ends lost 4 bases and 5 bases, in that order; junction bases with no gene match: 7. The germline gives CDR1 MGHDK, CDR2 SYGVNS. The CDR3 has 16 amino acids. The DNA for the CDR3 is TGTGCCAGCAGTGTTTCACTAGCGGGAGTTCACAATGAGCAGTTCTTC. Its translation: CASSVSLAGVHNEQFF.

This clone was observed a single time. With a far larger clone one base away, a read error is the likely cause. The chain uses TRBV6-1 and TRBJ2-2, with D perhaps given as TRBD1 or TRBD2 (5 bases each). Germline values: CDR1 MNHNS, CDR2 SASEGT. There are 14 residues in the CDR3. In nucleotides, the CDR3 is TGTGCCGGCAGTCTTTTGGGGGACACCGGGGAGCTGTTTTTT. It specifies CAGSLLGDTGELFF.

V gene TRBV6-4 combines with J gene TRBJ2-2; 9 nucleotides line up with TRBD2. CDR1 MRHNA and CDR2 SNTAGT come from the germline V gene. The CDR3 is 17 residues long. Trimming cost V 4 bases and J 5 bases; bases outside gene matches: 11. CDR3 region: CASSVTAGGSGTGELFF. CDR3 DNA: TGTGCCAGCAGTGTAACAGCGGGAGGTTCGGGAACCGGGGAGCTGTTTTTT.

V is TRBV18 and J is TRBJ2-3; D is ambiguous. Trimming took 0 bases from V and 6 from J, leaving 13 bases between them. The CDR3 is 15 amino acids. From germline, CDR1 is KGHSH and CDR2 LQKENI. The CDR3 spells CASSPPAQGPDTQYF. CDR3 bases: TGTGCCAGCTCACCACCGGCTCAAGGGCCGGATACGCAGTATTTT.

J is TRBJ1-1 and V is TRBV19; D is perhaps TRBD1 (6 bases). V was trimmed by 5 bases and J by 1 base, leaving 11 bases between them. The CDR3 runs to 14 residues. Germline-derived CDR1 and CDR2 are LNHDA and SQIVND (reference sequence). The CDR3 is CASSRRQENTEAFF. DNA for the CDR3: TGTGCCAGTAGTCGGCGACAGGAGAACACTGAAGCTTTCTTT. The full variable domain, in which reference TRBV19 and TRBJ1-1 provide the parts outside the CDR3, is DGGITQSPKYLFRKEGQNVTLSCEQNLNHDAMYWYRQDPGQGLRLIYYSQIVNDFQKGDIAEGYSVSREKKESFPLTVTSAQKNPTAFYLCASSRRQENTEAFFGQGTRLTVV.

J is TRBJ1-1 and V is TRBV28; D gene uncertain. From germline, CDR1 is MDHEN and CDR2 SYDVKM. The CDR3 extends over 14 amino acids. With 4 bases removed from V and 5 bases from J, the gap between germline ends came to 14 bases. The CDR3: CASSSPGKGTEAFF. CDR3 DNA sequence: TGTGCCAGCAGTTCCCCGGGCAAAGGGACTGAAGCTTTCTTT.

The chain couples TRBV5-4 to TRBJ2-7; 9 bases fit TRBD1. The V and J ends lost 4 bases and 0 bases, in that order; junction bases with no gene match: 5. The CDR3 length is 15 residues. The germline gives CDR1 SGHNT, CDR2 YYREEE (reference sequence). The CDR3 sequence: CASSTRDRVSYEQYF. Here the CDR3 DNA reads TGTGCCAGCAGCACCCGGGACAGGGTCTCCTACGAGCAGTACTTC.

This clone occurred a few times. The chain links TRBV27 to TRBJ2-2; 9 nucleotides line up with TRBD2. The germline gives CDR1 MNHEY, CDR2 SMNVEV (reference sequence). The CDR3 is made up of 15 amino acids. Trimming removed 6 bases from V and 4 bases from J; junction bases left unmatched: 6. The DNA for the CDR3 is TGTGCCAGCAGGACCGGGACTAGCACCACCGGGGAGCTGTTTTTT. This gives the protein CASRTGTSTTGELFF.

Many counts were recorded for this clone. CDR3 nucleotide sequence: TGTGCCAGCAGCCCTCAGGGCGGGAAATCCTACAATGAGCAGTTCTTC. This codes for CASSPQGGKSYNEQFF. The V gene is TRBV11-3, the J gene TRBJ2-1; D is perhaps TRBD2 (6 bases). V dropped 5 bases and J dropped 1 base, with 15 bases sitting between them. Per the germline V gene, CDR1 is SGHNT and CDR2 is YENEEA. The CDR3 sequence is 16 residues long.